Sequencing of this T cell receptor (beta chain) was carried out in a study of cytomegalovirus exposure and HLA in healthy donors. The study ran its PCR with 60 Vbeta and 13 Jbeta primers. In the study's own analysis: Later analysis identified 80 million to 85 million unique TCR beta chains, approximately 11 million shared. Clones were read by immunoSEQ multiplex PCR, and TCRdb kept only the in-frame ones, dropping some. V, J and clone size are taken as reported in that table, and D and trimming were inferred from the DNA itself. Here the sample spans approximately 240,000 clones, about 89% being singletons. The CDR3 sequence is 13 residues long. Germline CDR1 is LNHDA and CDR2 is SQIVND (reference sequence). In the case of this clone: A junction boundary mismatches the germline segment, possibly from a read error.

Sequenced material: PBMCs. The chain employs TRBV19 and TRBJ1-2; TRBD1 might be the D (6 bases). The TCR originated in a woman aged 18-35 years in good health and CMV-seronegative. CDR3: CASSTDRYYVYTF. CDR3 in DNA: TGTGCCAGTAGTACCGACAGGTACTATGTCTACACCTTC.